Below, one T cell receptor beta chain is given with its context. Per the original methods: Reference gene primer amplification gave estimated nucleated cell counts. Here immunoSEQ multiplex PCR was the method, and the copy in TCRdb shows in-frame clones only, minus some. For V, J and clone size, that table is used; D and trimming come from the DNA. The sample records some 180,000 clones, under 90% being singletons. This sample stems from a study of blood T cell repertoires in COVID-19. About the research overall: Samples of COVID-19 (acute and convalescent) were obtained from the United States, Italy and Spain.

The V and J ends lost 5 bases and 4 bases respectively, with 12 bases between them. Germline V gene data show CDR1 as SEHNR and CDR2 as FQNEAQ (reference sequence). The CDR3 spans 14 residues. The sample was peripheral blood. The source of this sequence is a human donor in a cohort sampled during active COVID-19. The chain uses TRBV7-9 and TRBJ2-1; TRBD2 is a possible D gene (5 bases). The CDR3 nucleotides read TGTGCCAGCAGCCCGGACGAGGGTTACAATGAGCAGTTCTTC. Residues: CASSPDEGYNEQFF.